The 12 T cell receptor beta chains presented below share a single source sample, sequenced in a study of OX40 agonist ivuxolimab in advanced cancers. The repertoire was sequenced with immunoSEQ multiplex PCR; TCRdb's copy has only in-frame clones and lacks some. Here the sample spans around 92,000 clones, around 94% being singletons. Sequenced here: CD4+ or CD8+ T cells sorted from blood, sampled in a trial of the OX40 agonist ivuxolimab. Receptors originate from an adult with an advanced solid tumor such as melanoma, head and neck, liver or kidney cancer.

This rearrangement joins TRBV6-1 to TRBJ1-5, with D perhaps matching TRBD1 (5 bases). Germline assignment: CDR1 MNHNS and CDR2 SASEGT. V lost 7 bases and J lost 4, with 11 bases in between. CDR3 length: 13 amino acids. The CDR3 nucleotides are TGTGCCAGCAATCGACAGCTAAATCAGCCCCAGCATTTT. Amino acid sequence: CASNRQLNQPQHF.

This chain joins TRBV6-9 and TRBJ2-3, with 7 bases fitting TRBD2. Unmatched junction bases numbered 2, after V lost 5 bases and J lost 0 bases. Per germline, CDR1 MNHGY and CDR2 SVAAGI. The CDR3 spans 14 residues. The DNA for the CDR3 is TGTGCCAGCAGTGGGAGGGACAGCACAGATACGCAGTATTTT. Its translation: CASSGRDSTDTQYF.

The gene calls are TRBV5-4 and TRBJ1-4; D unclear. The CDR3 totals 13 residues. V was shortened by 0 bases and J by 1 base, with 1 base between the two germline ends. Germline V gene data show CDR1 as SGHNT and CDR2 as YYREEE (reference sequence). In DNA form, the CDR3 reads TGTGCCAGCAGCTTGGGAACTAATGAAAAACTGTTTTTT. Its translation: CASSLGTNEKLFF.

This CDR3 reads CASSYSVISYEQYF. The CDR3 bases are TGTGCCAGCAGTTACTCCGTGATCTCCTACGAGCAGTACTTC. This chain connects TRBV6-6 to TRBJ2-7; D call uncertain. This CDR3 spans 14 amino acids. Deletions cut 0 bases from V and 0 bases from J, with 6 bases between. Germline loops: CDR1 MNHNY, CDR2 SVGAGI (reference sequence).

The CDR3: CSARSHEQFF. The CDR3 nucleotides are TGCAGTGCTAGATCGCATGAGCAGTTCTTC. This rearrangement joins TRBV20-1 to TRBJ2-1; D gene uncertain. Per the germline V gene, CDR1 is DFQATT and CDR2 is SNEGSKA (reference sequence). There are 10 residues in the CDR3. The V end was cut by 2 bases, the J end by 8 bases, with 4 bases between.

The rearrangement joins TRBV2 to TRBJ1-3, with TRBD1 matching 9 bases. The CDR3 runs 15 residues. V lost 5 bases, J lost 9 bases, and 11 bases stayed unmatched. Germline CDR1 is SNHLY and CDR2 is FYNNEI. CDR3 coding DNA: TGTGCCAGCAGTACCAGGGGACAGGGAGGCGCCACCATATATTTT. Translated: CASSTRGQGGATIYF.

V gene TRBV20-1 combines with J gene TRBJ1-1; no clear D gene. This CDR3 has 11 residues. Trimming left V 6 bases short and J 8 bases short, with 13 bases between. CDR1 is DFQATT and CDR2 is SNEGSKA in the germline V gene (reference sequence). In nucleotides, the CDR3 is TGCAGTGCGCAAGGACGGGAAGAAGCTTTCTTT. This codes for CSAQGREEAFF.

The gene calls are TRBV11-2 and TRBJ2-7; D is unclear. V lost 3 bases and J lost 6, with 9 bases in between. This CDR3 contains 12 residues. Germline CDR1 reads SGHAT; CDR2 reads FQNNGV. The CDR3, as DNA: TGTGCCAGCAGCTTCGTGGCCACCGAGCAGTACTTC. Protein sequence: CASSFVATEQYF. Filled out from reference TRBV11-2 and TRBJ2-7, the complete variable domain reads EAGVAQSPRYKIIEKRQSVAFWCNPISGHATLYWYQQILGQGPKLLIQFQNNGVVDDSQLPKDRFSAERLKGVDSTLKIQPAKLEDSAVYLCASSFVATEQYFGPGTRLTVT.

V and J are TRBV5-1 and TRBJ2-5; the D is unclear. The CDR3 contains 14 residues. Per the germline V gene, CDR1 is SGHRS and CDR2 is YFSETQ. Trimming stripped 4 bases from V and 2 bases from J, with 12 bases between. The CDR3 is CASSLLGFQETQYF. CDR3 nucleotide sequence: TGCGCCAGCAGCCTGCTGGGATTTCAAGAGACCCAGTACTTC. The complete variable domain, with remaining parts taken from reference TRBV5-1 and TRBJ2-5, reads KAGVTQTPRYLIKTRGQQVTLSCSPISGHRSVSWYQQTPGQGLQFLFEYFSETQRNKGNFPGRFSGRQFSNSRSEMNVSTLELGDSALYLCASSLLGFQETQYFGPGTRLLVL.

The chain is built from TRBV5-1 and TRBJ2-1; D remains unclear. V shed 0 bases and J shed 2 bases, with 9 bases lying between them. This CDR3 has 15 residues. CDR1 and CDR2 from the germline V gene are SGHRS and YFSETQ. This CDR3 reads CASSLAANPYNEQFF. CDR3 DNA: TGCGCCAGCAGCTTGGCAGCAAATCCCTACAATGAGCAGTTCTTC. Together with reference TRBV5-1 and TRBJ2-1, the CDR3 gives the full variable domain: KAGVTQTPRYLIKTRGQQVTLSCSPISGHRSVSWYQQTPGQGLQFLFEYFSETQRNKGNFPGRFSGRQFSNSRSEMNVSTLELGDSALYLCASSLAANPYNEQFFGPGTRLTVL.

The CDR3, as DNA: TGTGCCAGCAGCTTAGCCCCAGAGACCCAGTACTTC. Its protein product is CASSLAPETQYF. This chain connects TRBV7-2 to TRBJ2-5; no clear D gene. CDR3 length: 12 residues. V was trimmed by 0 bases and J by 4 bases, leaving 3 bases between them. Germline loops: CDR1 SGHTA, CDR2 FQGNSA.

The chain carries TRBV2 and TRBJ2-7; no firm D call. V dropped 6 bases and J dropped 2 bases, with 5 bases sitting between them. CDR3 length: 11 amino acids. Germline values: CDR1 SNHLY, CDR2 FYNNEI. The CDR3 loop reads CASSPAYEQYF. The CDR3 nucleotides read TGTGCCAGCAGCCCGGCCTACGAGCAGTACTTC.